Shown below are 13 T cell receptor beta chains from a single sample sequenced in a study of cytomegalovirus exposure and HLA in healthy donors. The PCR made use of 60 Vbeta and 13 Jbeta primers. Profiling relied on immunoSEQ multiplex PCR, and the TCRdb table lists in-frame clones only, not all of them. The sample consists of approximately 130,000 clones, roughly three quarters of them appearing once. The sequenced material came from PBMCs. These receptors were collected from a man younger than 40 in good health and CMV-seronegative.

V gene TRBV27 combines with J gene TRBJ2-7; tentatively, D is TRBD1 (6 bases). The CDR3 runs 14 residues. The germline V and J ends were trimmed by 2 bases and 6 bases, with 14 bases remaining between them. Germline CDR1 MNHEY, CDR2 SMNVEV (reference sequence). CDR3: CASSLAGVFSEQYF. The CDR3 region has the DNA TGTGCCAGCAGTTTAGCAGGGGTTTTCAGCGAGCAGTACTTC.

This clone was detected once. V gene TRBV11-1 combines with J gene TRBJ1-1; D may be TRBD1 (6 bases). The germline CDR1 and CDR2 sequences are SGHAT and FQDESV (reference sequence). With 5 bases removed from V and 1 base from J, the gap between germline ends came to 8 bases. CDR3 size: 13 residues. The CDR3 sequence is CASSTQGNTEAFF. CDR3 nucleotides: TGTGCCAGCAGCACACAGGGGAACACTGAAGCTTTCTTT.

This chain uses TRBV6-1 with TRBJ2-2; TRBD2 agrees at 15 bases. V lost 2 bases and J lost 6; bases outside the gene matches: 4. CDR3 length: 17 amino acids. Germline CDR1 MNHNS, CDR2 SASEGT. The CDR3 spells CASSEFRTSGGAGELFF. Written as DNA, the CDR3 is TGTGCCAGCAGTGAATTTAGGACTAGCGGGGGGGCCGGGGAGCTGTTTTTT.

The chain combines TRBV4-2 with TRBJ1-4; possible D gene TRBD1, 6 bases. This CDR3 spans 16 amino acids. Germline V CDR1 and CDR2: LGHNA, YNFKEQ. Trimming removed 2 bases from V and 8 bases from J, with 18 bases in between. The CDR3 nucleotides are TGTGCCAGCAGCCAACAGACAGGCCAAGAGGGAGAAAAACTGTTTTTT. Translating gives CASSQQTGQEGEKLFF.

The CDR3 is CAWSVASGFQEQYF. The DNA for the CDR3 is TGTGCCTGGAGTGTTGCTAGCGGTTTTCAAGAGCAGTACTTC. The J gene is TRBJ2-7, the V gene TRBV30, with TRBD2 matching 7 bases. V dropped 0 bases and J dropped 7; count of bases not matched to a gene: 9. Germline V CDR1 and CDR2: GTSNPN, SVGIG (reference sequence). The CDR3 is 14 residues long.

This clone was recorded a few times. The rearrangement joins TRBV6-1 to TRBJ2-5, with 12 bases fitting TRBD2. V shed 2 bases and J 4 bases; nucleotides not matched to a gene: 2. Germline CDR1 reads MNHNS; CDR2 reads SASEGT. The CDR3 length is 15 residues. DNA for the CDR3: TGTGCCAGCAGTGAACTAGCGGGAGGGCCAGAGACCCAGTACTTC. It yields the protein CASSELAGGPETQYF.

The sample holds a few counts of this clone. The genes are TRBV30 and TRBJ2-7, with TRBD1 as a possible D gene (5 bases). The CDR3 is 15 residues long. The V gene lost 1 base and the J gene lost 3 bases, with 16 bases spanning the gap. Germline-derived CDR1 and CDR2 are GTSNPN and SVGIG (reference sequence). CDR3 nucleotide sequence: TGTGCCTGGAGTGAGACAGCAGATGCTTACTACGAGCAGTACTTC. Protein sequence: CAWSETADAYYEQYF.

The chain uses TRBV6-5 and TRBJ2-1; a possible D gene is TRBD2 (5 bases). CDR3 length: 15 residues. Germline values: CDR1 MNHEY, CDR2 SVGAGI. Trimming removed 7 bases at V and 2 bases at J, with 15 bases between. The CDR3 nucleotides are TGTGCCAGCAACCCAAGCATGGGAGCCTACAATGAGCAGTTCTTC. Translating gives CASNPSMGAYNEQFF.

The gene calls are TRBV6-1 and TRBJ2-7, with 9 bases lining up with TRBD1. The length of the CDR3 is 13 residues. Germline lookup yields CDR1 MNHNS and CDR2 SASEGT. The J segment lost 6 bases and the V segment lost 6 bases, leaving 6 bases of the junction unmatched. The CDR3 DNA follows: TGTGCCAGCAGGGGACAGGGACCTTCCGAGCAGTACTTC. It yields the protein CASRGQGPSEQYF.

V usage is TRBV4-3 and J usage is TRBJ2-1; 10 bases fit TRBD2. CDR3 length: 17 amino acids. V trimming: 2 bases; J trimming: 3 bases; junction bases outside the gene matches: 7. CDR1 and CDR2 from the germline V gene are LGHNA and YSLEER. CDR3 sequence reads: CASSQTGLAALYNEQFF. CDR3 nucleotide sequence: TGCGCCAGCAGCCAAACTGGACTAGCGGCGCTCTACAATGAGCAGTTCTTC.

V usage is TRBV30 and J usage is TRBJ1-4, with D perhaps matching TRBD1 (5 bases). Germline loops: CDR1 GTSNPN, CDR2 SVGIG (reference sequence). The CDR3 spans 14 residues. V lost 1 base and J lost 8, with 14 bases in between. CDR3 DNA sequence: TGTGCCTGGAGTGCACAGGTTGTGGAAGAAAAACTGTTTTTT. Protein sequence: CAWSAQVVEEKLFF.

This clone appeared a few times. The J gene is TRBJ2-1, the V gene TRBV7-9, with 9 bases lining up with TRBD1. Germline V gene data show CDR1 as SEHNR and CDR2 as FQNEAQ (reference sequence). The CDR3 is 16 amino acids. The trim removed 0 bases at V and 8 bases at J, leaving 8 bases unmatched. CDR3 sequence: CASSLARDRVMDEQFF. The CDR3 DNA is TGTGCCAGCAGCTTAGCCCGGGACAGGGTTATGGATGAGCAGTTCTTC.

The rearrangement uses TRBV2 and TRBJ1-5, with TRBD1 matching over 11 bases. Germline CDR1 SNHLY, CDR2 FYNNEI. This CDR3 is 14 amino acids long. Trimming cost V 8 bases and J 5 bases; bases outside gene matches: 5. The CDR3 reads CASQDRGPDQPQHF. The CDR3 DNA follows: TGTGCCAGCCAGGACAGGGGGCCCGATCAGCCCCAGCATTTT.